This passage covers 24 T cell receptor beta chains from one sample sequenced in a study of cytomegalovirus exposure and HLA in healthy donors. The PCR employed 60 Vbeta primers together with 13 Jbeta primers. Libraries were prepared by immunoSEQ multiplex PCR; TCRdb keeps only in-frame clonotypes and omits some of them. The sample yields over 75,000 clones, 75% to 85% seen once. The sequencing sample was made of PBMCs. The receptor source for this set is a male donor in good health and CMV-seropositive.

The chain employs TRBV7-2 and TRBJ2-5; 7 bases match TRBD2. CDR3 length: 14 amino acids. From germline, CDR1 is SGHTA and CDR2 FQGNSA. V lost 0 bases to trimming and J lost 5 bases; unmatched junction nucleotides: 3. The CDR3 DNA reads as TGTGCCAGCAGCTTAGCACTAGCGATGGAGACCCAGTACTTC. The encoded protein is CASSLALAMETQYF.

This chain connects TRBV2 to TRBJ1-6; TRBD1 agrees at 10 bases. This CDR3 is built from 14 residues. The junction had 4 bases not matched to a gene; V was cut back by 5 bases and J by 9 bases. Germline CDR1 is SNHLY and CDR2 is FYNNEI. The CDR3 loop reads CASSTDRGLSPLHF. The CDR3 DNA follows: TGTGCCAGCAGTACAGACAGGGGGCTTTCACCCCTCCACTTT.

The DNA for the CDR3 is TGTGCCAGCAGCTTGTCGTCCCTTCCTGGAAACACCATATATTTT. It is translated as CASSLSSLPGNTIYF. This chain joins TRBV7-2 and TRBJ1-3; D gene ambiguous. Trimming shortened V by 3 bases and J by 2 bases, and 11 bases separated the two germline ends. Germline loops: CDR1 SGHTA, CDR2 FQGNSA. This CDR3 is built from 15 residues. Together with reference TRBV7-2 and TRBJ1-3, the CDR3 gives the full variable domain: GAGVSQSPSNKVTEKGKDVELRCDPISGHTALYWYRQSLGQGLEFLIYFQGNSAPDKSGLPSDRFSAERTGGSVSTLTIQRTQQEDSAVYLCASSLSSLPGNTIYFGEGSWLTVV.

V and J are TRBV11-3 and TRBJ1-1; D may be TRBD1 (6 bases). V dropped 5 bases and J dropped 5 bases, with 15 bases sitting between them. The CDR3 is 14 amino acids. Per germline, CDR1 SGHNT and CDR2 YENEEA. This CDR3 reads CASSQQGIQTEAFF. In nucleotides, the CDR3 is TGTGCCAGCAGCCAACAGGGAATTCAAACTGAAGCTTTCTTT.

CDR3 sequence (DNA): TGTGCCAGCAGTTCGGGGGGAGGCGACGAGCAGTACTTC. Amino acids: CASSSGGGDEQYF. This chain uses TRBV13 with TRBJ2-5; 7 nucleotides align to TRBD2. The DNA end favors TRBJ2-7, so the J call may be wrong. This CDR3 spans 13 amino acids. The germline gives CDR1 PRHDT, CDR2 FYEKMQ (reference sequence).

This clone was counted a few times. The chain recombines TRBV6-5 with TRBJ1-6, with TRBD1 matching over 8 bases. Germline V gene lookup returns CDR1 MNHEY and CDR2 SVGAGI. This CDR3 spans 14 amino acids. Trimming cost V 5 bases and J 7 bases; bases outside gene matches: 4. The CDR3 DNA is TGTGCCAGCAGTCCGACAGGGGACAATTCACCCCTCCACTTT. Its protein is CASSPTGDNSPLHF.

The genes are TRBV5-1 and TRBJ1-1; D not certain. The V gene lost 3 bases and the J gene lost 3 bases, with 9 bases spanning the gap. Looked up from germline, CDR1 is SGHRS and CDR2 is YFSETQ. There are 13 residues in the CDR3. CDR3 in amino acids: CASSSDADTEAFF. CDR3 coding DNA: TGCGCCAGCAGCTCCGACGCGGACACTGAAGCTTTCTTT.

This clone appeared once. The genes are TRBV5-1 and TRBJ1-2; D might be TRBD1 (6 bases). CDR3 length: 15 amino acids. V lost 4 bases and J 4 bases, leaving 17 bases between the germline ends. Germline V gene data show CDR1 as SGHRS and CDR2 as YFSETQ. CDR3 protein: CASSPAPTGSYGYTF. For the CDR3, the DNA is TGCGCCAGCAGCCCAGCCCCGACAGGCTCCTATGGCTACACCTTC.

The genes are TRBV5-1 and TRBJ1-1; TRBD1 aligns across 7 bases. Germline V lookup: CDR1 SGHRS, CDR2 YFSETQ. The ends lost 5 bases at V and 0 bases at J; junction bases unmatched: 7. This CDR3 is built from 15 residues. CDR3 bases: TGCGCCAGCAGTCCGGACGGGACAGTGAACACTGAAGCTTTCTTT. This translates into CASSPDGTVNTEAFF. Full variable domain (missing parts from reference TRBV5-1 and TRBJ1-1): KAGVTQTPRYLIKTRGQQVTLSCSPISGHRSVSWYQQTPGQGLQFLFEYFSETQRNKGNFPGRFSGRQFSNSRSEMNVSTLELGDSALYLCASSPDGTVNTEAFFGQGTRLTVV.

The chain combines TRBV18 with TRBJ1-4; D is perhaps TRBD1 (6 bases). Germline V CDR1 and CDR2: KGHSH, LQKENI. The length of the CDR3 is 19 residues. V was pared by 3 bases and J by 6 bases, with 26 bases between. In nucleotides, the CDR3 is TGTGCCAGCTCACCCTATCTCGACCTCCTCCGGACAGAACATGAAAAACTGTTTTTT. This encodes CASSPYLDLLRTEHEKLFF.

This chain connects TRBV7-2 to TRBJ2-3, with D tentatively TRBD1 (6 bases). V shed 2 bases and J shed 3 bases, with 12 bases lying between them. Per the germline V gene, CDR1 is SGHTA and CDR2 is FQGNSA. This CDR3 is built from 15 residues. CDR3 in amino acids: CASSLPQGATDTQYF. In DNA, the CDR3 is TGTGCCAGCAGCTTACCACAGGGAGCGACAGATACGCAGTATTTT.

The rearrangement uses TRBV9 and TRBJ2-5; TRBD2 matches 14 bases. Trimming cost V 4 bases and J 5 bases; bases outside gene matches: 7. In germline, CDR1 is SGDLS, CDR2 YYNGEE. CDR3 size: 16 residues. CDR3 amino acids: CASSSGLAGVGETQYF. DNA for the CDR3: TGTGCCAGCAGCTCGGGACTAGCGGGGGTAGGGGAGACCCAGTACTTC.

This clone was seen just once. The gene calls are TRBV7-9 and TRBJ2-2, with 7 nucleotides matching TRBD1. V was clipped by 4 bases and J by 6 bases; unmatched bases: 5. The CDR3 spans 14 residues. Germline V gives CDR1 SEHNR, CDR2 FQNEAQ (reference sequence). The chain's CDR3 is CASSYTQGPGELFF. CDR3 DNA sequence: TGTGCCAGCAGCTACACACAGGGGCCCGGGGAGCTGTTTTTT.

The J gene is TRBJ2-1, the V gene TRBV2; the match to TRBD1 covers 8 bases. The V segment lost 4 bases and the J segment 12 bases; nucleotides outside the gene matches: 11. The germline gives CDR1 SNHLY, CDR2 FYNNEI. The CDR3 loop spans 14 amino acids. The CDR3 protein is CASSVRQGAAGQFF. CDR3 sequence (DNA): TGTGCCAGCAGTGTACGGCAGGGGGCAGCGGGGCAGTTCTTC. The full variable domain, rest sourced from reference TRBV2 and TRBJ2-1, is EPEVTQTPSHQVTQMGQEVILRCVPISNHLYFYWYRQILGQKVEFLVSFYNNEISEKSEIFDDQFSVERPDGSNFTLKIRSTKLEDSAMYFCASSVRQGAAGQFFGPGTRLTVL.

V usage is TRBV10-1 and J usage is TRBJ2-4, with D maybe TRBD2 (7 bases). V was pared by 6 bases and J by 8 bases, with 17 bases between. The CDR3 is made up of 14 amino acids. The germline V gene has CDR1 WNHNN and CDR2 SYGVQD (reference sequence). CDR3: CASRAPGGGDIQYF. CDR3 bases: TGCGCCAGCAGGGCCCCTGGAGGGGGGGACATTCAGTACTTC.

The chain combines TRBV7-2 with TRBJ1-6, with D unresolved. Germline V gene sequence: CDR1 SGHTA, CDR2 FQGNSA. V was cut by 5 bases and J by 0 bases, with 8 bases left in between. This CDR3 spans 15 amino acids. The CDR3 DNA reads TGTGCCAGCAGCCGACTAAACTCCTATAATTCACCCCTCCACTTT. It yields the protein CASSRLNSYNSPLHF.

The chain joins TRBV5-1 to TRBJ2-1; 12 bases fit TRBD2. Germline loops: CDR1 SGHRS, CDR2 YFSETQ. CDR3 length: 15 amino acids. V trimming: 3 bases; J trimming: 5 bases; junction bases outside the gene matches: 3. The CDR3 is CASSSTSGGNNEQFF. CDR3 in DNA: TGCGCCAGCAGCTCCACTAGCGGGGGGAACAATGAGCAGTTCTTC.

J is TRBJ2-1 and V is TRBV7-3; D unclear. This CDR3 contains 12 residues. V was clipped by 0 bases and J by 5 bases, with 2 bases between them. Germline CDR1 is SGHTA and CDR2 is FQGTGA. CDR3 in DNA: TGTGCCAGCAGCTTAACCAACAATGAGCAGTTCTTC. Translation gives CASSLTNNEQFF.

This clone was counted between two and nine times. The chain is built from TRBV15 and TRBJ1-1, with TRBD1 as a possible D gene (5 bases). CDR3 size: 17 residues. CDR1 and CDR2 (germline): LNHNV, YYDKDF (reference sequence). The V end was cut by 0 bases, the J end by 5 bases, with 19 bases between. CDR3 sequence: CATSRDPSGPGGTEAFF. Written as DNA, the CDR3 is TGTGCCACCAGCAGAGATCCCTCGGGCCCTGGGGGGACTGAAGCTTTCTTT.

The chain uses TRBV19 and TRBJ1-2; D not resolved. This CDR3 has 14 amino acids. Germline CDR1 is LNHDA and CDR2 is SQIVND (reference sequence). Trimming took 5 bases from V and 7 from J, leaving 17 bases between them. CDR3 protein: CASSPARIPSGYTF. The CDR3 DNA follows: TGTGCCAGTAGTCCCGCCAGGATCCCCTCTGGCTACACCTTC.

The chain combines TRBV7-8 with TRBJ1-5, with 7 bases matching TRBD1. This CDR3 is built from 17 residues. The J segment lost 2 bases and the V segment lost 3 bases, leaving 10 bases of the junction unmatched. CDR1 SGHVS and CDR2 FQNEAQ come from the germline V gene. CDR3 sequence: CASSFIWDSRGNQPQHF. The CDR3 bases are TGTGCCAGCAGCTTCATTTGGGACAGCCGGGGCAATCAGCCCCAGCATTTT.

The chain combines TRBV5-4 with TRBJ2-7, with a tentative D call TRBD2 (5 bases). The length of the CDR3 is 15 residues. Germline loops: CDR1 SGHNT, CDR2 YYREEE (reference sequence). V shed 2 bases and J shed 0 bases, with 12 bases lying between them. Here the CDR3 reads CASSLDAGSSYEQYF. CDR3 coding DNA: TGTGCCAGCAGCTTAGATGCGGGTTCCTCCTACGAGCAGTACTTC.

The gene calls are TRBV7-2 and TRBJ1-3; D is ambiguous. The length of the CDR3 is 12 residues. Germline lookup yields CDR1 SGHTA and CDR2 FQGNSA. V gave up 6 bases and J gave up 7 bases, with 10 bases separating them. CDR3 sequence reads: CASSTDRNTIYF. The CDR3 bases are TGTGCCAGCAGTACAGATAGGAACACCATATATTTT. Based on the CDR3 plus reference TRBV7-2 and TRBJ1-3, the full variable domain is GAGVSQSPSNKVTEKGKDVELRCDPISGHTALYWYRQSLGQGLEFLIYFQGNSAPDKSGLPSDRFSAERTGGSVSTLTIQRTQQEDSAVYLCASSTDRNTIYFGEGSWLTVV.

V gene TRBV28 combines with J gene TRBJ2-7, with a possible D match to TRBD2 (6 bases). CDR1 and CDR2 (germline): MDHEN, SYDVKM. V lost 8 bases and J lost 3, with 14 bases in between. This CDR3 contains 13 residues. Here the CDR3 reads CASVTGLDYEQYF. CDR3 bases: TGTGCCAGCGTCACGGGACTCGACTACGAGCAGTACTTC.